One sample yielded the 15 T cell receptor beta chains listed below, sequenced in a study of blood T cell repertoires in COVID-19. Produced via immunoSEQ multiplex PCR; TCRdb's table is partial and in-frame only. The table includes 350,000 to 450,000 clones, roughly 87% detected once. The sequenced sample consisted of PBMCs or T cells enriched from blood (not recorded which). All receptors derive from a woman aged 45-65 years who had recovered from COVID-19.

DNA of the CDR3: TGTGCCAGCAGCTTATCAGTTAGCGGCCGCTACAATGAGCAGTTCTTC. Its translation is CASSLSVSGRYNEQFF. This chain joins TRBV7-9 and TRBJ2-1; D may be TRBD2 (6 bases). The CDR3 sequence is 16 residues long. Trimming removed 2 bases at V and 3 bases at J, with 14 bases between. Germline CDR1 reads SEHNR; CDR2 reads FQNEAQ (reference sequence).

This chain connects TRBV6-1 to TRBJ1-2; D is unclear. The V and J ends lost 3 bases and 0 bases respectively, with 14 bases between them. The CDR3 sequence is 16 residues long. Germline CDR1 is MNHNS and CDR2 is SASEGT. This chain's CDR3 is CASSEHEGSPNYGYTF. DNA for the CDR3: TGTGCCAGCAGTGAGCACGAGGGATCGCCTAACTATGGCTACACCTTC.

This clone was seen a handful of times. This chain links TRBV29-1 with TRBJ2-7; 9 nucleotides agree with TRBD1. Trimming took 4 bases from V and 4 from J; bases not matched to a gene: 5. The CDR3 is 13 amino acids. CDR1 is SQVTM and CDR2 is ANQGSEA in the germline V gene. This CDR3 reads CSVGDREGYEQYF. The CDR3 nucleotides read TGCAGCGTTGGGGACAGGGAAGGGTACGAGCAGTACTTC.

The J gene is TRBJ1-2, the V gene TRBV11-2; D may be TRBD1 (6 bases). The CDR3 consists of 12 residues. The germline V gene encodes CDR1 SGHAT and CDR2 FQNNGV. With 3 bases removed from V and 8 bases from J, the gap between germline ends came to 10 bases. CDR3 nucleotides: TGTGCCAGCAGCTTTGACAGGAGGGGCTACACCTTC. It is translated as CASSFDRRGYTF.

This rearrangement joins TRBV11-3 to TRBJ2-5; the match to TRBD2 covers 8 bases. The CDR3 runs 14 residues. Germline V gives CDR1 SGHNT, CDR2 YENEEA. J gave up 5 bases and V 4 bases, and 6 bases lay outside the gene matches. CDR3 in amino acids: CASSSTSGSETQYF. The CDR3 bases are TGTGCCAGCAGCTCTACTAGCGGCTCGGAGACCCAGTACTTC.

The rearrangement uses TRBV9 and TRBJ2-3; D not certain. The V end was cut by 3 bases, the J end by 4 bases, with 12 bases between. The CDR3 extends over 14 amino acids. The germline V gene encodes CDR1 SGDLS and CDR2 YYNGEE. CDR3 sequence reads: CASSATAAADTQYF. CDR3 bases: TGTGCCAGCAGCGCGACGGCGGCGGCAGATACGCAGTATTTT.

V gene TRBV7-2 combines with J gene TRBJ1-2; maybe TRBD1 (5 bases). The V end lost 5 bases, the J end lost 7 bases, and 14 bases lay between the germline ends. Germline V gene lookup returns CDR1 SGHTA and CDR2 FQGNSA. The CDR3 runs 13 residues. The CDR3 DNA is TGTGCCAGCAGCCTAGGCAGGGTCCGTGGCTACACCTTC. This encodes CASSLGRVRGYTF.

This chain links TRBV10-3 with TRBJ2-7, with 8 bases lining up with TRBD1. CDR3 length: 14 residues. Trimming removed 4 bases from V and 4 bases from J; junction bases left unmatched: 6. Germline assignment: CDR1 ENHRY and CDR2 SYGVKD. The chain's CDR3 is CAISVGQGAYEQYF. In DNA, the CDR3 is TGTGCCATCAGTGTAGGGCAGGGGGCTTACGAGCAGTACTTC.

This clone was found once. Lacking the conserved final phenylalanine or tryptophan, this CDR3 likely reflects a read error. The DNA is omitted, as the CDR3 cannot be located on it reliably, and the CDR3 follows TCRdb's listing. V usage is TRBV19 and J usage is TRBJ1-1; the table gives TRBD1 as D, unverified against the DNA. The CDR3 comprises 8 residues, both ends counted. CDR1 and CDR2 from the germline V gene are LNHDA and SQIVND (reference sequence). The CDR3 sequence is CARMAHRS.

This chain uses TRBV19 with TRBJ1-1; D gene uncertain. The CDR3 has 11 residues. From germline, CDR1 is LNHDA and CDR2 SQIVND (reference sequence). The ends were cut back, 7 bases at V and 4 bases at J, with 7 bases in the middle. CDR3 nucleotides: TGTGCCAGTATACAGCTCACTGAAGCTTTCTTT. Protein: CASIQLTEAFF.

The V and J genes are TRBV5-4 and TRBJ2-2; 7 bases fit TRBD1. CDR3 length: 16 residues. The germline CDR1 and CDR2 sequences are SGHNT and YYREEE (reference sequence). The V and J ends lost 4 bases and 6 bases, in that order; junction bases with no gene match: 12. CDR3 coding DNA: TGTGCCAGCAGCCCCCGACAGGGATTAGCTCCCGGGGAGCTGTTTTTT. Translated, it gives CASSPRQGLAPGELFF.

This sequence joins TRBV5-1 and TRBJ2-1, with D possibly TRBD2 on 6 matching bases. The CDR3 spans 15 residues. V was cut by 5 bases and J by 1 base, with 13 bases left in between. Germline assignment: CDR1 SGHRS and CDR2 YFSETQ. The CDR3 region has the DNA TGCGCCAGCAGGGAGGGGAGCGGGTCCTACAATGAGCAGTTCTTC. Translating it yields CASREGSGSYNEQFF.

V is TRBV2 and J is TRBJ1-2, with 7 bases lining up with TRBD1. V lost 2 bases, J lost 10 bases, and 10 bases stayed unmatched. The length of the CDR3 is 14 residues. Germline V lookup: CDR1 SNHLY, CDR2 FYNNEI. This chain's CDR3 is CASSETGAVRDYTF. The CDR3 DNA reads as TGTGCCAGCAGTGAAACAGGGGCCGTTAGGGACTACACCTTC.

The V call is TRBV7-9, the J call TRBJ2-2, with D perhaps matching TRBD1 (6 bases). Germline V CDR1 and CDR2: SEHNR, FQNEAQ (reference sequence). The CDR3 totals 16 residues. V was cut by 6 bases and J by 5 bases, with 19 bases left in between. As DNA, the CDR3 is TGTGCCAGCAGGTTACAGGGAAACTTTCAGACCGGGGAGCTGTTTTTT. Encoded protein: CASRLQGNFQTGELFF.

The chain joins TRBV20-1 to TRBJ1-1; D unresolved. Germline V CDR1 and CDR2: DFQATT, SNEGSKA (reference sequence). The CDR3 has 15 residues. The ends were cut back, 3 bases at V and 0 bases at J, with 14 bases in the middle. Here the CDR3 reads CSASKGSPMNTEAFF. The CDR3, as DNA: TGCAGTGCTAGTAAAGGGAGTCCTATGAACACTGAAGCTTTCTTT.